Below are 26 T cell receptor beta chains sequenced from a single sample in a study of OX40 agonist ivuxolimab in advanced cancers. TCRdb's copy holds only in-frame clones and misses some; the assay was immunoSEQ multiplex PCR. In the table there are tens of thousands of clones, about nine tenths of which are singletons. Sequencing was performed on CD4+ or CD8+ T cells sorted from blood, taken in a trial of the OX40 agonist ivuxolimab. The origin of the receptors is an adult with an advanced solid tumor such as melanoma, head and neck, liver or kidney cancer.

This chain joins TRBV5-1 and TRBJ1-6; 9 bases line up with TRBD1. CDR3 length: 17 residues. Trimming took 0 bases from V and 7 from J; bases not matched to a gene: 8. CDR1 and CDR2 from the germline V gene are SGHRS and YFSETQ. The CDR3 reads CASSLVGQGGLNSPLHF. CDR3 sequence (DNA): TGCGCCAGCAGCTTGGTGGGACAGGGAGGATTGAATTCACCCCTCCACTTT.

This chain joins TRBV6-5 and TRBJ2-5; the D is unclear. Trimming took off 3 bases at V and 5 bases at J, with 4 bases between the two ends. The germline gives CDR1 MNHEY, CDR2 SVGAGI. This CDR3 comprises 11 residues. As DNA, the CDR3 is TGTGCCAGCAGTTATGCGGAGACCCAGTACTTC. Protein sequence: CASSYAETQYF.

The rearrangement uses TRBV18 and TRBJ2-3, with D unresolved. Trimming took off 4 bases at V and 1 base at J, with 9 bases between the two ends. Germline loops: CDR1 KGHSH, CDR2 LQKENI. The CDR3 runs to 14 residues. CDR3 DNA sequence: TGTGCCAGCTCACGACTGGACGGCACAGATACGCAGTATTTT. This encodes CASSRLDGTDTQYF.

This chain joins TRBV18 and TRBJ1-1; a weak D match, TRBD1 (6 bases). This CDR3 has 14 amino acids. The V end was cut by 3 bases, the J end by 4 bases, with 12 bases between. Germline values: CDR1 KGHSH, CDR2 LQKENI. In nucleotides, the CDR3 is TGTGCCAGCTCACCCCAAGGACAGATCACTGAAGCTTTCTTT. It encodes CASSPQGQITEAFF.

The table lists this clone with a count of one. This chain uses TRBV5-1 with TRBJ2-5; 8 bases are a match to TRBD1. The CDR3 has 14 amino acids. V was clipped by 4 bases and J by 5 bases; unmatched bases: 7. CDR1 and CDR2 from the germline V gene are SGHRS and YFSETQ. The CDR3 nucleotides are TGCGCCAGCAGCGCCCCGGACAGGGTGGAGACCCAGTACTTC. As protein: CASSAPDRVETQYF.

This clone was seen a few times. The junction departs from the called germline gene at one end, perhaps through a read error. The chain is built from TRBV7-7 and TRBJ2-7, with 7 bases aligning to TRBD2. The CDR3 length is 15 residues. The V gene's germline CDR1 is SSHAT and CDR2 FNYEAQ (reference sequence). DNA for the CDR3: TGTGCTAGCAGCTTAGGGTCTAGCGGTGCCGGCGAGCAGTACTTC. It yields the protein CASSLGSSGAGEQYF.

The chain employs TRBV19 and TRBJ2-1, with 10 bases lining up with TRBD2. Germline-derived CDR1 and CDR2 are LNHDA and SQIVND (reference sequence). The CDR3 length is 18 residues. V dropped 10 bases and J dropped 6; count of bases not matched to a gene: 21. In nucleotides, the CDR3 is TGTGCCACTGGGGCTAGCGGGAGATCACCCACTGGGGGCAATGAGCAGTTCTTC. It encodes CATGASGRSPTGGNEQFF.

This clone was detected only once. The chain links TRBV6-6 to TRBJ1-2, with 8 bases fitting TRBD1. Trimming took 6 bases from V and 1 from J; bases not matched to a gene: 4. Germline V gene lookup returns CDR1 MNHNY and CDR2 SVGAGI (reference sequence). The CDR3 runs 14 residues. CDR3 nucleotide sequence: TGTGCCAGCAGAACCGACAGGGGTAACTATGGCTACACCTTC. It yields the protein CASRTDRGNYGYTF.

The chain uses TRBV11-2 and TRBJ2-2, with D perhaps TRBD2 (7 bases). Trimming took 2 bases from V and 3 from J, leaving 10 bases between them. Germline loops: CDR1 SGHAT, CDR2 FQNNGV. CDR3 length: 15 residues. CDR3 loop: CASSLWGGHTGELFF. The DNA of the CDR3 is TGTGCCAGCAGCTTATGGGGGGGGCACACCGGGGAGCTGTTTTTT.

This clone occurred once. This chain joins TRBV29-1 and TRBJ2-3; D is uncertain. Germline V gives CDR1 SQVTM, CDR2 ANQGSEA. V lost 5 bases to trimming and J lost 1 base, with 7 bases between them. The CDR3 contains 12 residues. The CDR3 region has the DNA TGCAGCGTTAGGGCGGGCACAGATACGCAGTATTTT. Its translation: CSVRAGTDTQYF.

V usage is TRBV7-9 and J usage is TRBJ2-5, with 11 bases aligning to TRBD2. The CDR3 runs to 16 residues. V gave up 3 bases and J gave up 4 bases; unmatched junction bases: 7. Germline V gene lookup returns CDR1 SEHNR and CDR2 FQNEAQ (reference sequence). CDR3 sequence: CASSFLAGGPVETQYF. Written as DNA, the CDR3 is TGTGCCAGCAGCTTTTTAGCGGGAGGGCCTGTAGAGACCCAGTACTTC.

This clone was detected a few times. CDR3: CASSPEQGTEQYF. CDR3 nucleotides: TGTGCCAGCTCACCAGAGCAGGGTACAGAGCAGTACTTC. This chain joins TRBV18 and TRBJ2-7; a possible D gene is TRBD1 (5 bases). The CDR3 spans 13 residues. CDR1 is KGHSH and CDR2 is LQKENI in the germline V gene. Trimming left V 2 bases short and J 7 bases short, with 12 bases between.

This sequence joins TRBV7-6 and TRBJ2-7; 7 positions agree with TRBD2. The V segment lost 2 bases and the J segment 3 bases; nucleotides outside the gene matches: 4. Germline V gene sequence: CDR1 SGHVS, CDR2 FNYEAQ. The CDR3 has 14 residues. CDR3 sequence reads: CASSLSGNRYEQYF. CDR3 DNA sequence: TGTGCCAGCAGCTTAAGCGGGAACCGCTACGAGCAGTACTTC.

V is TRBV7-2 and J is TRBJ2-1; unclear D gene. The germline gives CDR1 SGHTA, CDR2 FQGNSA. The CDR3 runs 12 residues. The V gene lost 4 bases and the J gene lost 8 bases, with 9 bases spanning the gap. CDR3: CASSSIRDEQFF. DNA for the CDR3: TGTGCCAGCAGCTCCATTAGGGATGAGCAGTTCTTC.

The genes are TRBV30 and TRBJ2-3, with D possibly being TRBD2 (6 bases). Germline loops: CDR1 GTSNPN, CDR2 SVGIG (reference sequence). V lost 3 bases and J 5 bases, leaving 15 bases between the germline ends. This CDR3 comprises 14 residues. The CDR3 loop is CAWSRSGVVDTQYF. In nucleotides, the CDR3 is TGTGCCTGGAGCCGGTCGGGAGTGGTAGATACGCAGTATTTT.

The chain joins TRBV4-1 to TRBJ2-7; D may be TRBD2 (5 bases). The CDR3 consists of 13 residues. The germline V gene encodes CDR1 MGHRA and CDR2 YSYEKL. Between the trimmed V and J ends, which lost 3 bases and 9 bases, there was a span of 15 bases. The CDR3 loop reads CASSQRASAGQYF. CDR3 DNA sequence: TGCGCCAGCAGCCAGAGGGCGTCTGCCGGGCAGTACTTC.

The chain carries TRBV18 and TRBJ1-5; the D gene is possibly TRBD1 (5 bases). Looked up from germline, CDR1 is KGHSH and CDR2 is LQKENI. The length of the CDR3 is 17 residues. The V and J ends lost 6 bases and 4 bases respectively, with 22 bases between them. CDR3 sequence (DNA): TGTGCCAGCTCGGACGACAACGGGGCGAGGAAAAATCAGCCCCAGCATTTT. Translation: CASSDDNGARKNQPQHF.

This clone was detected only once. This CDR3 is CASSSYSGPGPYEQYF. The CDR3 DNA reads as TGTGCCAGCAGTTCTTATAGCGGACCTGGGCCTTACGAGCAGTACTTC. J is TRBJ2-7 and V is TRBV6-6; perhaps TRBD2 as D (6 bases). The CDR3 has 16 residues. Germline-derived CDR1 and CDR2 are MNHNY and SVGAGI (reference sequence). V was pared by 4 bases and J by 4 bases, with 20 bases between.

Of note for this clone: An end of the junction differs from the germline gene, which may be a read error. This chain links TRBV9 with TRBJ1-1; no clear D. The V gene's germline CDR1 is SGDLS and CDR2 YYNGEE. The CDR3 loop spans 16 amino acids. CDR3 bases: TGTGCCAGCAGCGTAGGGGGTCGGAGCCTGAACGCTGAAGCTTTCTTT. Its protein is CASSVGGRSLNAEAFF.

V usage is TRBV5-8 and J usage is TRBJ2-5; possible D gene TRBD2, 6 bases. There are 16 residues in the CDR3. Trimming cost V 4 bases and J 0 bases, with 16 bases left between them. Germline V gives CDR1 SGHTS, CDR2 YDEGEE. Here the CDR3 DNA reads TGTGCCAGCAGCAGGCGGAGGGCACTGTACCAAGAGACCCAGTACTTC. This encodes CASSRRRALYQETQYF.

The table lists this clone with a few counts. The chain combines TRBV6-1 with TRBJ1-2; D gene uncertain. Germline CDR1 and CDR2: MNHNS and SASEGT. This CDR3 spans 12 amino acids. V shed 3 bases and J shed 7 bases, with 9 bases lying between them. DNA for the CDR3: TGTGCCAGCAGTGATACAGTATTTGGCTACACCTTC. This translates into CASSDTVFGYTF.

The gene calls are TRBV11-2 and TRBJ2-2; D call uncertain. The CDR3 has 14 residues. The germline V gene encodes CDR1 SGHAT and CDR2 FQNNGV. The V end was cut by 4 bases, the J end by 1 base, with 7 bases between. The CDR3 sequence is CASSSKRNTGELFF. DNA of the CDR3: TGTGCCAGCAGCTCGAAGCGGAACACCGGGGAGCTGTTTTTT.

This chain uses TRBV28 with TRBJ1-5; D not resolved. CDR3 length: 15 amino acids. Per the germline V gene, CDR1 is MDHEN and CDR2 is SYDVKM. The V end was cut by 6 bases, the J end by 4 bases, with 16 bases between. The CDR3, as DNA: TGTGCCAGCAGCCCAACGTCCCCAAGTAATCAGCCCCAGCATTTT. Translation: CASSPTSPSNQPQHF.

The V call is TRBV4-1, the J call TRBJ1-3, with D uncertain. V shed 6 bases and J shed 0 bases, with 18 bases lying between them. The germline V gene encodes CDR1 MGHRA and CDR2 YSYEKL. The CDR3 extends over 17 amino acids. CDR3 region: CASRPTVLKTSGNTIYF. The CDR3 coding sequence is TGCGCCAGCAGACCCACAGTACTCAAGACCTCTGGAAACACCATATATTTT.

This sequence joins TRBV18 and TRBJ2-1; TRBD2 matches at 9 bases. CDR1 and CDR2 from the germline V gene are KGHSH and LQKENI. The CDR3 is made up of 15 amino acids. V was clipped by 6 bases and J by 8 bases; unmatched bases: 11. The CDR3 bases are TGTGCCAGCTCCCCGCAGCGGGAGGTTGGTTATGAGCAGTTCTTC. Its protein product is CASSPQREVGYEQFF.

V usage is TRBV7-9 and J usage is TRBJ2-1; the match to TRBD2 covers 7 bases. Germline V CDR1 and CDR2: SEHNR, FQNEAQ (reference sequence). CDR3 length: 13 residues. V shed 3 bases, J shed 8 bases, and the junction held 4 bases outside the gene matches. The CDR3 here is CASSFAGVYEQFF. In nucleotides, the CDR3 is TGTGCCAGCAGCTTCGCGGGAGTCTATGAGCAGTTCTTC.